This T cell receptor (beta chain) was retrieved from a study of blood T cells in healthy people across ages. Together with a sample-barcoded 5' primer, a J-beta primer mix was included in a second PCR lasting roughly 6 to 12 cycles. TCRdb fed the 5' RACE reads into MiXCR, producing one record per CDR3 protein. The sample includes about 1.4 million distinct CDR3 sequences, roughly 64% of them seen just once. In this sample, this clonotype turned up a few times. The CDR3 runs to 15 residues. V shed 0 bases and J shed 10 bases, with 13 bases lying between them. Germline V CDR1 and CDR2: MGHRA, YSYEKL. Sequences were obtained from blood. This clonotype originated in a man aged 18 to 29 in good health. The chain uses TRBV4-1 and TRBJ1-6; the D is unclear. Written as DNA, the CDR3 is TGCGCCAGCAGCCAAGATGGGGTAGGGAACTCACCCCTCCACTTT. Its translation is CASSQDGVGNSPLHF.